This T cell receptor beta chain is from a study of T cell responses to AZD1222 COVID-19 vaccine. Whole-study findings and limits: Without day 14 samples, only post-peak T cell repertoires were studied. AZD1222 recipients seropositive at baseline numbered only five to seven. Donor demographics were predominantly white British with a female majority; clonal diversity may be underestimated.

Second-dose groups at about 4 or about 12 weeks were pooled. Germline CDR1 and CDR2: MNHEY and SVGAGI. This CDR3 is 11 amino acids long. The ends were cut back, 7 bases at V and 8 bases at J, with 11 bases in the middle. TCRdb keeps only in-frame clones here, not all; method: immunoSEQ multiplex PCR. The sample has 120,000 or so clones; 80% to 95% are singletons. Turning to this clone: The antigen is not known.

The origin of this receptor is an adult who received the AZD1222 COVID-19 vaccine. Specimen: peripheral blood, collected 28 days after the second AZD1222 dose. This sequence joins TRBV6-5 and TRBJ1-2; D not certain. The CDR3 spells CASKYLGGYTF. CDR3 DNA sequence: TGTGCCAGCAAATACTTAGGAGGCTACACCTTC.